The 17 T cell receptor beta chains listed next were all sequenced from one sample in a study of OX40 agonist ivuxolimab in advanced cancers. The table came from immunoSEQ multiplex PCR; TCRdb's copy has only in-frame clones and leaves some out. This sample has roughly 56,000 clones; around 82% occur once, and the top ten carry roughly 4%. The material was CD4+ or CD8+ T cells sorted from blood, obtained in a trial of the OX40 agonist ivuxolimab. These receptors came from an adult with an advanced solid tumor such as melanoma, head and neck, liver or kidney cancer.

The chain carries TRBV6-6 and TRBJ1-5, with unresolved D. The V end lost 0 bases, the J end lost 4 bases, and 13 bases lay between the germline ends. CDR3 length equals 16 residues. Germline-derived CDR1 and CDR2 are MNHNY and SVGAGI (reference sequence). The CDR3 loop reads CASSYSGRTRNQPQHF. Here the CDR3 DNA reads TGTGCCAGCAGTTACTCAGGTCGGACGCGGAATCAGCCCCAGCATTTT.

CDR3: CASSFGRARSTDTQYF. CDR3 in DNA: TGTGCCAGCAGCTTCGGGCGGGCACGTAGCACAGATACGCAGTATTTT. V gene TRBV7-2 combines with J gene TRBJ2-3; possible D gene TRBD2, 5 bases. CDR3 length: 16 residues. Trimming pared 3 bases from V and 0 bases from J, leaving 13 bases between. Germline V gene data show CDR1 as SGHTA and CDR2 as FQGNSA.

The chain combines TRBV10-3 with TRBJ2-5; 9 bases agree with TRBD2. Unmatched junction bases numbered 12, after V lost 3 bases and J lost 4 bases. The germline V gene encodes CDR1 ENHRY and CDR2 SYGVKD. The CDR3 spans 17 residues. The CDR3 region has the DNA TGTGCCATCAGTGAAAGTGGGCGGGGGGGACCCAGAGAGACCCAGTACTTC. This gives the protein CAISESGRGGPRETQYF.

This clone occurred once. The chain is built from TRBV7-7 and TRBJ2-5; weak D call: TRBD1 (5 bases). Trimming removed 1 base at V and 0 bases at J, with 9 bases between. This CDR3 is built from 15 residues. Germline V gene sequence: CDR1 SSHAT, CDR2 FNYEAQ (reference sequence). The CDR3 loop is CASSLEGKYQETQYF. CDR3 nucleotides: TGTGCCAGCAGCTTAGAGGGGAAGTACCAAGAGACCCAGTACTTC.

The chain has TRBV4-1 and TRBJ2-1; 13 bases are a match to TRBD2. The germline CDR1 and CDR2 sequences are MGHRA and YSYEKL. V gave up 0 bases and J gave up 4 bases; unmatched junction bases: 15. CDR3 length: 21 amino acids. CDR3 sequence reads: CASSQDPMGLAGLRVYNEQFF. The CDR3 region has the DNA TGCGCCAGCAGCCAAGATCCCATGGGACTAGCGGGGCTACGGGTGTACAATGAGCAGTTCTTC.

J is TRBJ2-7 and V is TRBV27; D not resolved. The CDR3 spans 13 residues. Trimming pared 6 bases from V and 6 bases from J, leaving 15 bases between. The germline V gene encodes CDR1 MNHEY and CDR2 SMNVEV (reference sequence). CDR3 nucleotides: TGTGCCAGCAGCCAATCCAAGACGGTCGAGCAGTACTTC. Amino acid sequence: CASSQSKTVEQYF.

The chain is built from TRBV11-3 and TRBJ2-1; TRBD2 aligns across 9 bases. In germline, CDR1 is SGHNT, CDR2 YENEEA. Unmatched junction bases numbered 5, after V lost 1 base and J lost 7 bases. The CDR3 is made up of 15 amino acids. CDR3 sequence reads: CASSLVSGLANEQFF. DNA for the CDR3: TGTGCCAGCAGCTTAGTCTCGGGACTAGCAAATGAGCAGTTCTTC.

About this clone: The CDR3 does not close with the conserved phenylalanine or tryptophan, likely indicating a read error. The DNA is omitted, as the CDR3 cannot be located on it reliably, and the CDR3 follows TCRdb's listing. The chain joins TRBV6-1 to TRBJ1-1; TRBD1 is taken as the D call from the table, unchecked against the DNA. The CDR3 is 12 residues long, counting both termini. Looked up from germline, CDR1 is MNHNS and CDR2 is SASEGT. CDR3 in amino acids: CASSELGQRVAV.

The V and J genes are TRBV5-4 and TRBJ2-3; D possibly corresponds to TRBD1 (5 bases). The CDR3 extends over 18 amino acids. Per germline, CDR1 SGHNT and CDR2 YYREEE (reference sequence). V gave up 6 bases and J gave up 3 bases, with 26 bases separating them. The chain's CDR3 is CASNRWAVGVVGTDTQYF. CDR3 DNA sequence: TGTGCCAGCAACCGATGGGCCGTAGGGGTAGTGGGGACAGATACGCAGTATTTT.

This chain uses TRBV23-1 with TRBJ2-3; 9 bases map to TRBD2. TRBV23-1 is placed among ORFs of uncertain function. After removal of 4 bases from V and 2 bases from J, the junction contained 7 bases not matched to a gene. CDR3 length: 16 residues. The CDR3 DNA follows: TGCGCCAGCAGTCGAGGGCGGGAGGGTTACACAGATACGCAGTATTTT. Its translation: CASSRGREGYTDTQYF.

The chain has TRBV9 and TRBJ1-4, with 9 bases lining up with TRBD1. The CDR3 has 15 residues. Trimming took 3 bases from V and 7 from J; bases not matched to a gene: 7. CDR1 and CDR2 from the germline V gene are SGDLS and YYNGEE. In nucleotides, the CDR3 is TGTGCCAGCAGCGCAGGACAGGGGTTGGGTGAAAAACTGTTTTTT. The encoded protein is CASSAGQGLGEKLFF. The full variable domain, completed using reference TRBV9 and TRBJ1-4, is DSGVTQTPKHLITATGQRVTLRCSPRSGDLSVYWYQQSLDQGLQFLIQYYNGEERAKGNILERFSAQQFPDLHSELNLSSLELGDSALYFCASSAGQGLGEKLFFGSGTQLSVL.

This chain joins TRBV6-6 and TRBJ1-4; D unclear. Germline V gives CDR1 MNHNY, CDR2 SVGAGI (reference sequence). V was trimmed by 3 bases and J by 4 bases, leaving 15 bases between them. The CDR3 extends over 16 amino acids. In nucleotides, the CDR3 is TGTGCCAGCAGTTATGGTCAGCACGGGATTAATGAAAAACTGTTTTTT. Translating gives CASSYGQHGINEKLFF.

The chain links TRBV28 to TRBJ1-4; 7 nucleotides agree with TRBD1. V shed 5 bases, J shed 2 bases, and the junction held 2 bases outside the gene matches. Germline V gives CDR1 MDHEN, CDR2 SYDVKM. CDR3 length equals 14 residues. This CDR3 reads CASSRQGTNEKLFF. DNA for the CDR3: TGTGCCAGCAGTAGACAGGGTACTAATGAAAAACTGTTTTTT.

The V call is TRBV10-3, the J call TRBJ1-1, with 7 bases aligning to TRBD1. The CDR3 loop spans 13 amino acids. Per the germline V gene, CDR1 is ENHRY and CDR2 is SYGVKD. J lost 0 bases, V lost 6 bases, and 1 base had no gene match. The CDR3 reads CAIRDRVNTEAFF. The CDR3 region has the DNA TGTGCCATCAGAGACAGGGTGAACACTGAAGCTTTCTTT.

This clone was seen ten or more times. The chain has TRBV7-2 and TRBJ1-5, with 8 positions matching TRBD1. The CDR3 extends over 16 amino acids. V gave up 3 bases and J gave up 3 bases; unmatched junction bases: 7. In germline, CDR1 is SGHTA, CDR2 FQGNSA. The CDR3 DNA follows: TGTGCCAGCAGCTTGCAGGGGGCTGGGTTCAATCAGCCCCAGCATTTT. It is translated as CASSLQGAGFNQPQHF.

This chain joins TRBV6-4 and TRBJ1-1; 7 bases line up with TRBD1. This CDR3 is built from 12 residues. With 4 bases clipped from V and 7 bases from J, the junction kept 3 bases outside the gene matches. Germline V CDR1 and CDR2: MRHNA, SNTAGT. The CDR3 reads CASSGGGIEAFF. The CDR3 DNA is TGTGCCAGCAGTGGAGGGGGCATTGAAGCTTTCTTT.

The CDR3 nucleotides are TGTGCCAGCAGTTACTCCAGGGCCCTCTCTGGAAACACCATATATTTT. Amino acid sequence: CASSYSRALSGNTIYF. J is TRBJ1-3 and V is TRBV6-5, with D maybe TRBD1 (5 bases). This CDR3 region has 16 residues. Germline-derived CDR1 and CDR2 are MNHEY and SVGAGI. V shed 0 bases and J shed 0 bases, with 9 bases lying between them.